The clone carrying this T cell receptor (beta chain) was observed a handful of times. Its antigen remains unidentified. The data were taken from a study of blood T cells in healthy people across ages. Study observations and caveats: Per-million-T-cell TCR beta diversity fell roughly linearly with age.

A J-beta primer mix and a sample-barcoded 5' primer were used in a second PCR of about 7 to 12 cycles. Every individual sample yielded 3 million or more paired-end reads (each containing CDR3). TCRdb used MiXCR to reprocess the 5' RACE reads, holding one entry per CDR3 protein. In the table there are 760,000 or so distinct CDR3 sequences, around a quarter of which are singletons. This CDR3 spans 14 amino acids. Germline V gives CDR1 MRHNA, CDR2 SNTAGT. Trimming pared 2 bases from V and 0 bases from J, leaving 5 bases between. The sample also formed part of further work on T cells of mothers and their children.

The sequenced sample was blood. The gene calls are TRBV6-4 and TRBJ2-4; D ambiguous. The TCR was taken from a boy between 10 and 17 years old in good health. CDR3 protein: CASSDVLAKNIQYF. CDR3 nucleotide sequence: TGTGCCAGCAGTGACGTGCTAGCCAAAAACATTCAGTACTTC.